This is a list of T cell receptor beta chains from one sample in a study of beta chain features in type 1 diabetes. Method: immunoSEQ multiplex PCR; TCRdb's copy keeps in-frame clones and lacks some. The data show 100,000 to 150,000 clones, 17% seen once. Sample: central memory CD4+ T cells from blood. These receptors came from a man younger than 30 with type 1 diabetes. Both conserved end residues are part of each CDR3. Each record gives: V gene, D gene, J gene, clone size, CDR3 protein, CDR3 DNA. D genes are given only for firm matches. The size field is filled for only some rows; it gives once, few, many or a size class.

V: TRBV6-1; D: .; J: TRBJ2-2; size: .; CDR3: CASSPGTANTGELFF; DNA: TGTGCCAGCAGCCCCGGGACGGCCAACACCGGGGAGCTGTTTTTT
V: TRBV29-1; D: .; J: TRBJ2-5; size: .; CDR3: CSVESSGETQYF; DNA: TGCAGCGTTGAGTCCTCTGGAGAGACCCAGTACTTC
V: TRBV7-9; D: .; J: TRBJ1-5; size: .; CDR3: CASSMPGHGNQPQHF; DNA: TGTGCCAGCAGCATGCCGGGACATGGAAATCAGCCCCAGCATTTT
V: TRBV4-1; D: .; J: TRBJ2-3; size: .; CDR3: CASSRQEHTDTQYF; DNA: TGCGCCAGCAGTCGACAGGAGCACACAGATACGCAGTATTTT
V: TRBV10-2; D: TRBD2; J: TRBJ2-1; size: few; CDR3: CASSGLAGNEQFF; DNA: TGCGCCAGCTCCGGACTAGCTGGGAATGAGCAGTTCTTC
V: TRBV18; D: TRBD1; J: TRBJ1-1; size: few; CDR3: CASSPDRLEAFF; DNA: TGTGCCAGCTCACCGGACAGGTTGGAAGCTTTCTTT
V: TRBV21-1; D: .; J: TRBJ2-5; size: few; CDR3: CASSSRRLEETQYF; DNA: TGTGCCAGCAGCTCAAGACGACTAGAGGAGACCCAGTACTTC
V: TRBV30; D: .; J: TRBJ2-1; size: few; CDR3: CAFTEGASGSVGNEQFF; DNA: TGTGCCTTTACCGAGGGGGCCAGCGGGAGTGTGGGCAATGAGCAGTTCTTC
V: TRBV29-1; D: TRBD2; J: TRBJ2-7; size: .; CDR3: CSVGSGIDEQYF; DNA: TGCAGCGTTGGAAGCGGGATCGACGAGCAGTACTTC
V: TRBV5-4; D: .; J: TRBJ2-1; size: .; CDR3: CASSLGTQGRNEQFF; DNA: TGTGCCAGCAGCTTGGGGACTCAGGGCAGGAATGAGCAGTTCTTC
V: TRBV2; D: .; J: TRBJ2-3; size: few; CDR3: CASSVRAKSTDTQYF; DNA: TGTGCCAGCAGTGTGCGAGCAAAGAGCACAGATACGCAGTATTTT
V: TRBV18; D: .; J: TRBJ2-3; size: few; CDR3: CASSSRTALGTDTQYF; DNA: TGTGCCAGCTCAAGCCGGACCGCACTAGGCACAGATACGCAGTATTTT
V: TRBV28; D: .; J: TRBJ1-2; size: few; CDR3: CASRRQTNYGYTF; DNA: TGTGCCAGCAGGAGACAGACTAACTATGGCTACACCTTC
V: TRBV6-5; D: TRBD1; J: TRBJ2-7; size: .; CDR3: CASRSGTGSSYEQYF; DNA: TGTGCCAGCAGGTCCGGGACAGGGAGCTCCTACGAGCAGTACTTC
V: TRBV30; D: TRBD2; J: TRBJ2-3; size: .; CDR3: CAWSGGGDTQYF; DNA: TGTGCCTGGAGCGGGGGGGGAGATACGCAGTATTTT
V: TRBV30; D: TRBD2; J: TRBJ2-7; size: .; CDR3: CAWSRGGATYEQYF; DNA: TGTGCCTGGAGTCGCGGGGGGGCGACCTACGAGCAGTACTTC
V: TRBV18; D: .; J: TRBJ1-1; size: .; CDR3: CASSRDEGTEAFF; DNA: TGTGCCAGCTCACGGGACGAGGGGACTGAAGCTTTCTTT